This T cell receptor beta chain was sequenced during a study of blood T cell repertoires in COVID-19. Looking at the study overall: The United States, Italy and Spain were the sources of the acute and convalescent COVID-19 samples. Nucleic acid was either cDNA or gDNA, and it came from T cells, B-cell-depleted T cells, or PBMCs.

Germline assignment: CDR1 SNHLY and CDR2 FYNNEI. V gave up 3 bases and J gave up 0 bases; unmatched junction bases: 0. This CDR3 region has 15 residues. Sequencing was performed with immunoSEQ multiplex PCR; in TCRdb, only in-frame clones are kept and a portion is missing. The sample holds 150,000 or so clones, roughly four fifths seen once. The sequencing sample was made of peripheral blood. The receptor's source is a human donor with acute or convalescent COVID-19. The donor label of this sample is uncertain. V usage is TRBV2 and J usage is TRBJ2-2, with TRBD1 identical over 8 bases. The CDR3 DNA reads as TGTGCCAGCAGTGAGACAGGGGCGAACACCGGGGAGCTGTTTTTT. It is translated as CASSETGANTGELFF.